What follows are 19 T cell receptor beta chains derived from one specimen sequenced in a study of OX40 agonist ivuxolimab in advanced cancers. The protocol was immunoSEQ multiplex PCR, while the TCRdb copy is restricted to in-frame clones and leaves out a portion. The sample records fewer than 85,000 clones, 87% being singletons. Sequencing was performed on CD4+ or CD8+ T cells sorted from blood, taken in a trial of the OX40 agonist ivuxolimab. These receptors were taken from an adult with an advanced solid tumor such as melanoma, head and neck, liver or kidney cancer.

This clone has just a few counts. The chain links TRBV18 to TRBJ2-5; no clear D. The CDR3 is made up of 11 amino acids. CDR1 and CDR2 from the germline V gene are KGHSH and LQKENI. V was clipped by 2 bases and J by 5 bases, with 3 bases between them. The CDR3 loop is CASSPGETQYF. The CDR3, as DNA: TGTGCCAGCTCACCAGGGGAGACCCAGTACTTC.

V and J are TRBV11-3 and TRBJ2-5; D perhaps matches TRBD1 (8 bases). This CDR3 comprises 16 residues. V gave up 5 bases and J gave up 2 bases, with 18 bases separating them. CDR1 is SGHNT, CDR2 YENEEA, per germline. CDR3 region: CASSPGGRGQQETQYF. The CDR3 DNA sequence: TGTGCCAGCAGCCCGGGAGGCAGGGGGCAGCAAGAGACCCAGTACTTC. The full variable domain, its missing parts supplied by reference TRBV11-3 and TRBJ2-5, is EAGVVQSPRYKIIEKKQPVAFWCNPISGHNTLYWYLQNLGQGPELLIRYENEEAVDDSQLPKDRFSAERLKGVDSTLKIQPAELGDSAVYLCASSPGGRGQQETQYFGPGTRLLVL.

J is TRBJ2-1 and V is TRBV5-1; 7 positions match TRBD2. CDR3 length equals 15 residues. Trimming took 0 bases from V and 5 from J; bases not matched to a gene: 5. Germline V gene data show CDR1 as SGHRS and CDR2 as YFSETQ. The CDR3 DNA follows: TGCGCCAGCAGCTTGGGCGGGAGATCCCACAATGAGCAGTTCTTC. Translating it yields CASSLGGRSHNEQFF. The full variable domain, rest sourced from reference TRBV5-1 and TRBJ2-1, is KAGVTQTPRYLIKTRGQQVTLSCSPISGHRSVSWYQQTPGQGLQFLFEYFSETQRNKGNFPGRFSGRQFSNSRSEMNVSTLELGDSALYLCASSLGGRSHNEQFFGPGTRLTVL.

This chain joins TRBV11-2 and TRBJ2-7; 9 bases map to TRBD1. The CDR3 runs 14 residues. V lost 5 bases, J lost 2 bases, and 4 bases stayed unmatched. Germline CDR1 and CDR2: SGHAT and FQNNGV. CDR3 residues: CASSRQGETYEQYF. The CDR3, as DNA: TGTGCCAGCAGCCGACAGGGGGAGACCTACGAGCAGTACTTC.

This chain joins TRBV7-2 and TRBJ2-1; TRBD2 matches at 8 bases. The CDR3 is made up of 14 amino acids. V shed 5 bases and J 9 bases; nucleotides not matched to a gene: 9. CDR1 and CDR2 (germline): SGHTA, FQGNSA. The CDR3 loop is CASSQLAEKGEQFF. CDR3 nucleotides: TGTGCCAGCAGCCAACTAGCGGAGAAAGGTGAGCAGTTCTTC.

Turning to this clone: The same CDR3 also results from other DNA sequences found in this sample. The rearrangement uses TRBV30 and TRBJ2-2, with TRBD2 matching 9 bases. V shed 2 bases, J shed 8 bases, and the junction held 6 bases outside the gene matches. Germline loops: CDR1 GTSNPN, CDR2 SVGIG (reference sequence). The CDR3 sequence is 14 residues long. The CDR3 nucleotides read TGTGCCTGGAGTCCGCGCGGGAGGGCTGGGGAGCTGTTTTTT. It codes for CAWSPRGRAGELFF. The full variable domain, in which reference TRBV30 and TRBJ2-2 provide the parts outside the CDR3, is SQTIHQWPATLVQPVGSPLSLECTVEGTSNPNLYWYRQAAGRGLQLLFYSVGIGQISSEVPQNLSASRPQDRQFILSSKKLLLSDSGFYLCAWSPRGRAGELFFGEGSRLTVL.

The rearrangement links TRBV30 to TRBJ1-1; 11 bases are shared with TRBD1. Trimming cost V 4 bases and J 6 bases; bases outside gene matches: 10. The CDR3 sequence is 15 residues long. CDR1 is GTSNPN and CDR2 is SVGIG in the germline V gene (reference sequence). The CDR3 DNA sequence: TGTGCCTGGAACCGACCGGGACAGGGGGTATCTGAAGCTTTCTTT. As protein: CAWNRPGQGVSEAFF.

The rearrangement joins TRBV19 to TRBJ1-2, with 7 nucleotides matching TRBD1. The CDR3 covers 16 residues. Germline CDR1 LNHDA, CDR2 SQIVND (reference sequence). V lost 0 bases to trimming and J lost 4 bases; unmatched junction nucleotides: 8. The CDR3 region has the DNA TGTGCCAGTAGTATAGATCACAGGGGCACAACCTATGGCTACACCTTC. The encoded protein is CASSIDHRGTTYGYTF.

Only one count was recorded for this clone. The chain links TRBV6-5 to TRBJ1-1, with 7 bases aligning to TRBD1. J lost 6 bases, V lost 6 bases, and 7 bases had no gene match. Looked up from germline, CDR1 is MNHEY and CDR2 is SVGAGI. CDR3 length equals 13 residues. CDR3 residues: CASSLPTGSEAFF. The CDR3 DNA sequence: TGTGCCAGCAGCCTCCCGACAGGGTCTGAAGCTTTCTTT.

The J gene is TRBJ2-1, the V gene TRBV7-3, with TRBD1 as a possible D gene (5 bases). CDR1 SGHTA and CDR2 FQGTGA come from the germline V gene. The V and J ends lost 2 bases and 0 bases respectively, with 14 bases between them. CDR3 length: 17 amino acids. CDR3 nucleotide sequence: TGTGCCAGCAGCTTACTACAGGCCCTCGGCTCCTACAATGAGCAGTTCTTC. This encodes CASSLLQALGSYNEQFF.

The chain uses TRBV7-3 and TRBJ1-1; 8 bases fit TRBD1. V was clipped by 6 bases and J by 5 bases; unmatched bases: 5. CDR1 and CDR2 (germline): SGHTA, FQGTGA. This CDR3 comprises 13 residues. The CDR3 reads CASSPTGATEAFF. As DNA, the CDR3 is TGTGCCAGCAGTCCGACAGGGGCTACTGAAGCTTTCTTT.

The V call is TRBV18, the J call TRBJ2-7; D is unclear. The germline V and J ends were trimmed by 0 bases and 0 bases, with 9 bases remaining between them. The CDR3 extends over 15 amino acids. Germline CDR1 and CDR2: KGHSH and LQKENI. The CDR3 loop is CASSPPGSFSYEQYF. CDR3 coding DNA: TGTGCCAGCTCACCACCAGGTTCCTTCTCCTACGAGCAGTACTTC.

The chain uses TRBV5-4 and TRBJ2-7, with 7 bases lining up with TRBD1. CDR1 and CDR2 from the germline V gene are SGHNT and YYREEE (reference sequence). V was clipped by 3 bases and J by 2 bases; unmatched bases: 8. The CDR3 covers 15 residues. The CDR3 loop reads CASSSGQVIPYEQYF. Here the CDR3 DNA reads TGTGCCAGCAGCTCTGGACAGGTTATTCCCTACGAGCAGTACTTC.

The V and J genes are TRBV15 and TRBJ2-2, with a tentative D call TRBD2 (5 bases). Deletions cut 0 bases from V and 2 bases from J, with 13 bases between. In germline, CDR1 is LNHNV, CDR2 YYDKDF (reference sequence). The CDR3 totals 17 residues. The CDR3 sequence is CATSRDGLSGNTGELFF. The CDR3 bases are TGTGCCACCAGCAGAGATGGGCTCAGCGGTAACACCGGGGAGCTGTTTTTT.

This clone was seen just once. The chain has TRBV6-1 and TRBJ2-5, with a tentative D call TRBD2 (6 bases). The CDR3 runs to 13 residues. V was trimmed by 8 bases and J by 5 bases, leaving 15 bases between them. Germline CDR1 and CDR2: MNHNS and SASEGT. In DNA, the CDR3 is TGTGCCAGCGGGTCGAACGGAGGGGAGACCCAGTACTTC. Translated, it gives CASGSNGGETQYF.

V usage is TRBV29-1 and J usage is TRBJ2-3; 7 bases map to TRBD2. Germline V gene lookup returns CDR1 SQVTM and CDR2 ANQGSEA. Losses at the gene ends were 6 bases for V and 0 bases for J; bases not matched to a gene: 3. The CDR3 is 13 amino acids. The CDR3 DNA follows: TGCAGCGTCTGGGGGGGTAGCACAGATACGCAGTATTTT. Translation: CSVWGGSTDTQYF.

V gene TRBV29-1 combines with J gene TRBJ1-5; D is perhaps TRBD1 (5 bases). The length of the CDR3 is 13 residues. CDR1 and CDR2 from the germline V gene are SQVTM and ANQGSEA. Trimming pared 3 bases from V and 9 bases from J, leaving 15 bases between. The CDR3 region has the DNA TGCAGCGTTGATCCCGAGGCCGGGGGGCCCCAGCATTTT. Its translation is CSVDPEAGGPQHF.

The V and J genes are TRBV30 and TRBJ1-5; D remains unclear. Germline V gives CDR1 GTSNPN, CDR2 SVGIG (reference sequence). V lost 4 bases and J 0 bases, leaving 19 bases between the germline ends. The CDR3 is 17 amino acids. The CDR3 region has the DNA TGTGCCTGGACTAATGGAGAACGCCCATATAGCAATCAGCCCCAGCATTTT. This encodes CAWTNGERPYSNQPQHF.

The V call is TRBV30, the J call TRBJ2-1; no clear D gene. The CDR3 has 15 residues. Germline loops: CDR1 GTSNPN, CDR2 SVGIG (reference sequence). Trimming pared 3 bases from V and 0 bases from J, leaving 12 bases between. The CDR3 is CAWRVGFSSYNEQFF. CDR3 coding DNA: TGTGCCTGGAGGGTGGGCTTTAGCTCCTACAATGAGCAGTTCTTC.